The sequence of this T cell receptor beta chain was determined in a study of T cells in Graves' hyperthyroidism and ophthalmopathy. The study's findings and limits: Ophthalmopathy could be told apart from stable hyperthyroidism with a 13 V-J model. Ophthalmopathy was predicted by the model a median of around 5.9 months ahead of onset.

V was trimmed by 5 bases and J by 3 bases, leaving 13 bases between them. Germline V gene lookup returns CDR1 SEHNR and CDR2 FQNEAQ (reference sequence). The CDR3 totals 14 residues. This clonotype has more than one count but fewer than ten. Its specificity is not known. Subjects aged 18 to 65 presented with newly diagnosed hyperthyroidism of less than 2 months' duration. A patient was excluded if there was uncontrolled infection, other autoimmune disease, pregnancy or lactation. Amplification yielded TCR beta CDR3 regions, with RNA transcripts as the source. With the HTBI primer set, the TCR CDR3 went through a first round of RT-PCR. TCRdb reprocessed the multiplex PCR reads via MiXCR and lists one record per CDR3 protein. The sample has hundreds of thousands of distinct CDR3 sequences, about a third seen once; the top ten hold around 29%.

The rearrangement uses TRBV7-9 and TRBJ1-1; D uncertain. Sequencing used blood. This clonotype was sampled from a woman aged 40-49 years with Graves' hyperthyroidism. CDR3 region: CASSLTYTDTEAFF. CDR3 in DNA: TGTGCCAGCAGCCTAACATATACAGACACTGAAGCTTTCTTT.